This T cell receptor beta chain was sequenced for a study of CD8 T cells in Susac syndrome (dated by TCRdb to between 2018 and 2020). Describing the broader study: The study used repertoire sequencing to test whether antigen drove CD8+ T cell activation and differentiation in Susac syndrome. The study compared CD8+ T cell repertoire clonality among about a dozen healthy donors, around 14 Susac syndrome patients and fewer than 19 multiple sclerosis patients.

High-throughput TCR beta sequencing profiled peripheral blood CD8+ and CD4+ T cells from healthy donors, Susac syndrome patients and multiple sclerosis patients. Treatment-naive patients with stable or active relapsing-remitting disease fulfilling revised McDonald criteria were used as multiple sclerosis controls. Bulk CD8+ and CD4+ T cells were purified by magnetic negative isolation, whereas CD8+ TEMRA cells were enriched by FACS. Blood was collected in EDTA tubes and processed within 24 hours, with PBMCs isolated through density gradient centrifugation. PBMCs intended for TCR sequencing were frozen in liquid nitrogen and were later thawed in a 37 degrees C water bath. A purity of at least 90% was achieved for sorted or isolated CD4+, CD8+ and CD8+ TEMRA cells. This clonotype was picked up a small number of times. Its antigen remains unidentified. No base quality values were provided; no much bigger clone lies one nucleotide off.

RNA was extracted using the RNeasy kit, and about 0.45 to 1 microgram was reverse transcribed with random hexamers. TCR beta CDR3 regions were amplified with the immunoSEQ multiplex PCR assay covering 54 Vbeta and 13 Jbeta segments. PCR amplification bias was corrected by using a synthetic template baseline for primer optimization and computational correction. Regarding the original processing steps: Reads were assigned to V, D and J genes according to IMGT and analyzed in immunoSEQ Analyzer, with only productive sequences retained. Clonality was computed as one minus Shannon entropy normalized by log2 of the number of productive unique sequences. Public and private clones were assessed among the 100 most prevalent clones of each patient and control. Clones were defined as Susac-specific if absent from the healthy and MS cohorts, from roughly 1,100 published viral clones and from other ImmuneACCESS disease sequences. The public reads were reprocessed in TCRdb via fastp at Q25 and MiXCR, keeping in-frame beta chains. Duplicate CDR3 protein sequences are folded into a single record with the most common DNA and genes. The V and J calls follow TCRdb's processing rather than the paper's. The sample table holds more than 200,000 distinct CDR3 sequences, of which more than 85% were seen once. The ten largest clones represent around 0.15% of the sample.

General conclusions and limits of the study: The number of individuals in the TCR sequencing and HLA analysis was recognized as being relatively small.

The sequenced material came from CD8+ T cells from PBMCs. This receptor was obtained from a human donor with multiple sclerosis.

The nucleotide sequence reads as follows: TGTGCCAGCAGTCCGGGGGGAAGCACTGAAGCTTTCTTT. Its protein reads: CASSPGGSTEAFF. This chain is built from TRBV12-3 or TRBV12-4 and TRBJ1-1; possibly the D gene is TRBD1, per 5 matching bases. Cut back by 5 bases and 4 bases, the V and J ends lie 11 bases apart. Inclusive of the bounding cysteine and phenylalanine, the CDR3 is 13 residues long. Only the CDR3 DNA is retained, 39 bases long and in frame from the first base.